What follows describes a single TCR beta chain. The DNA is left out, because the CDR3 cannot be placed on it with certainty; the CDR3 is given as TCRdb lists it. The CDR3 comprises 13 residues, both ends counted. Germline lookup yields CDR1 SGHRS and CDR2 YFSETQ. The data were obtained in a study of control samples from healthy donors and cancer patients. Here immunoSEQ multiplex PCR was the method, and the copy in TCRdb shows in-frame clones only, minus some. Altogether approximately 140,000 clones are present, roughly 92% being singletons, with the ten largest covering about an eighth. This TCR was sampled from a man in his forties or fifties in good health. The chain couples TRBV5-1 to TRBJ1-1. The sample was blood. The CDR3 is CASSLVGGGATFF.